The rows below give T cell receptor beta chains drawn from one sample of a study of T cell responses to AZD1222 COVID-19 vaccine. This table comes from immunoSEQ multiplex PCR, and its TCRdb copy is limited to in-frame clones, with some not included. The sample yields 100,000 to 150,000 clones, roughly 88% seen once. The sequencing used peripheral blood, collected 28 days after the second AZD1222 dose. All receptors derive from an adult who received the AZD1222 COVID-19 vaccine. The CDR3 runs from the conserved cysteine through the conserved F or W. Fields, in order: D gene, clone size, V gene, J gene, CDR3 DNA, CDR3 protein. A D gene is named only where the DNA matches it firmly. Size values are once, few and many counts, or a class for expanded clones, and some rows have none.

d_call: .; clone_size: once; v_call: TRBV13; j_call: TRBJ1-5; cdr3_nt: TGTGCCAGCAGCTTACGGGGGCGACGGAGCAATCAGCCCCAGCATTTT; cdr3_aa: CASSLRGRRSNQPQHF
d_call: .; clone_size: .; v_call: TRBV9; j_call: TRBJ2-3; cdr3_nt: TGTGCCAGCAGCGTGACAGGATACACAGATACGCAGTATTTT; cdr3_aa: CASSVTGYTDTQYF
d_call: TRBD2; clone_size: .; v_call: TRBV27; j_call: TRBJ2-3; cdr3_nt: TGTGCCAGCAGCCTCACTCTAGCGGGAGTCCCAGATACGCAGTATTTT; cdr3_aa: CASSLTLAGVPDTQYF
d_call: .; clone_size: .; v_call: TRBV29-1; j_call: TRBJ1-2; cdr3_nt: TGCAGCGTTGATGGTTGGACGAAAACCTTATATGGCTACACCTTC; cdr3_aa: CSVDGWTKTLYGYTF
d_call: .; clone_size: .; v_call: TRBV12-3/TRBV12-4; j_call: TRBJ2-3; cdr3_nt: TGTGCCAGCAGTTTTGGCGCAGATACGCAGTATTTT; cdr3_aa: CASSFGADTQYF
d_call: TRBD2; clone_size: .; v_call: TRBV4-2; j_call: TRBJ2-1; cdr3_nt: TGTGCCAGCAGCCAAGACCCTTGGGGCGGGAGTAAGGGCAACTCCTACAATGAGCAGTTCTTC; cdr3_aa: CASSQDPWGGSKGNSYNEQFF
d_call: TRBD2; clone_size: .; v_call: TRBV5-6; j_call: TRBJ2-1; cdr3_nt: TGTGCCAGCAGCTTGTTAGCGGGAGGGTGGGAGAATGAGCAGTTCTTC; cdr3_aa: CASSLLAGGWENEQFF
d_call: .; clone_size: .; v_call: TRBV7-2; j_call: TRBJ1-1; cdr3_nt: TGTGCCGCCGGGGGGGCGTACACTGAAGCTTTCTTT; cdr3_aa: CAAGGAYTEAFF
d_call: .; clone_size: .; v_call: TRBV7-6; j_call: TRBJ1-5; cdr3_nt: TGTGCCAGCAGCTTAGGCCCAGGGATCGGTCAGCCCCAGCATTTT; cdr3_aa: CASSLGPGIGQPQHF
d_call: TRBD2; clone_size: .; v_call: TRBV7-3; j_call: TRBJ2-2; cdr3_nt: TGTGCCAGCAGCCCACAGCAAGCGGGAGGGACCGGGGAGCTGTTTTTT; cdr3_aa: CASSPQQAGGTGELFF
d_call: TRBD1; clone_size: .; v_call: TRBV6-4; j_call: TRBJ2-2; cdr3_nt: TGTGCCAGCAGTACCGGGACAGGCACCGGGGAGCTGTTTTTT; cdr3_aa: CASSTGTGTGELFF
d_call: TRBD1; clone_size: .; v_call: TRBV4-1; j_call: TRBJ2-4; cdr3_nt: TGCGCCAGCAGCCCCGGACAGGGGTGGGGAAACATTCAGTACTTC; cdr3_aa: CASSPGQGWGNIQYF
d_call: .; clone_size: .; v_call: TRBV9; j_call: TRBJ2-5; cdr3_nt: TGTGCCAGCAGCCCCCGGGGGACTGGGGGGCAAGAGACCCAGTACTTC; cdr3_aa: CASSPRGTGGQETQYF
d_call: .; clone_size: .; v_call: TRBV5-1; j_call: TRBJ1-1; cdr3_nt: TGCGCCAGCAGCCGTACGGTGGGGAAGAACACTGAAGCTTTCTTT; cdr3_aa: CASSRTVGKNTEAFF
d_call: .; clone_size: .; v_call: TRBV18; j_call: TRBJ2-5; cdr3_nt: TGTGCCAGCTCACCCGAAGAGACCCAGTACTTC; cdr3_aa: CASSPEETQYF
d_call: .; clone_size: .; v_call: TRBV18; j_call: TRBJ1-1; cdr3_nt: TGTGCCAGCTCACCAGCCCCCGGGCGCACTGAAGCTTTCTTT; cdr3_aa: CASSPAPGRTEAFF
d_call: .; clone_size: .; v_call: TRBV4-2; j_call: TRBJ2-4; cdr3_nt: TGTGCCAGCAGCCAAGATTTCGGGAGTGCAGCCAAAAACATTCAGTACTTC; cdr3_aa: CASSQDFGSAAKNIQYF
d_call: .; clone_size: .; v_call: TRBV18; j_call: TRBJ1-5; cdr3_nt: TGTGCCAGCTCACCAGTCCGGGATAATCAGCCCCAGCATTTT; cdr3_aa: CASSPVRDNQPQHF
d_call: .; clone_size: .; v_call: TRBV2; j_call: TRBJ1-1; cdr3_nt: TGTGCCAGCAGTTCCCAGGCCGAGACTGAAGCTTTCTTT; cdr3_aa: CASSSQAETEAFF
d_call: .; clone_size: .; v_call: TRBV15; j_call: TRBJ1-6; cdr3_nt: TGTGCCACCAGCAGTTACAATTCACCCCTCCACTTT; cdr3_aa: CATSSYNSPLHF
d_call: TRBD2; clone_size: once; v_call: TRBV7-9; j_call: TRBJ2-3; cdr3_nt: TGTGCCAGCAGCCCGGGACTAGCGGGAAGCACAGATACGCAGTATTTT; cdr3_aa: CASSPGLAGSTDTQYF
d_call: .; clone_size: once; v_call: TRBV2; j_call: TRBJ1-2; cdr3_nt: TGTGCCAGCAGGGACCAGACATACGGCTACACCTTC; cdr3_aa: CASRDQTYGYTF
d_call: .; clone_size: .; v_call: TRBV6-5; j_call: TRBJ1-4; cdr3_nt: TGTGCCACCTTCAGAGGGAAGCTTGGTGAAAAACTGTTTTTT; cdr3_aa: CATFRGKLGEKLFF
d_call: .; clone_size: .; v_call: TRBV9; j_call: TRBJ1-1; cdr3_nt: TGTGCCAGCAGCGTAGCCAGTGGCACTGAAGCTTTCTTT; cdr3_aa: CASSVASGTEAFF
d_call: .; clone_size: .; v_call: TRBV2; j_call: TRBJ2-1; cdr3_nt: TGTGCCAGCATGCAACGGTCGGATGAGCAGTTCTTC; cdr3_aa: CASMQRSDEQFF
d_call: TRBD1; clone_size: once; v_call: TRBV5-1; j_call: TRBJ2-3; cdr3_nt: TGCGCCAGCAGCTTGGAAGACAGGGCGGTAGATACGCAGTATTTT; cdr3_aa: CASSLEDRAVDTQYF
d_call: .; clone_size: .; v_call: TRBV2; j_call: TRBJ1-2; cdr3_nt: TGTGCCAGCACCTACGAGCAGGTGGCTGGCTACACCTTC; cdr3_aa: CASTYEQVAGYTF
d_call: .; clone_size: .; v_call: TRBV4-2; j_call: TRBJ2-3; cdr3_nt: TGTGCCAGCAGCCAAGATGAGGGGACAGATACGCAGTATTTT; cdr3_aa: CASSQDEGTDTQYF
d_call: .; clone_size: .; v_call: TRBV19; j_call: TRBJ1-5; cdr3_nt: TGTGCCAGTACTCCGATGCAGCGGCGGAGCAATCAGCCCCAGCATTTT; cdr3_aa: CASTPMQRRSNQPQHF
d_call: .; clone_size: .; v_call: TRBV19; j_call: TRBJ1-2; cdr3_nt: TGTGCCAGTAGTCCCGACGCGCATGGAGGTGGCTACACCTTC; cdr3_aa: CASSPDAHGGGYTF
d_call: .; clone_size: .; v_call: TRBV11-2; j_call: TRBJ2-7; cdr3_nt: TGTGCCAGCAGCTTAGCCCAGACCTACGAGCAGTACTTC; cdr3_aa: CASSLAQTYEQYF
d_call: .; clone_size: .; v_call: TRBV5-8; j_call: TRBJ1-5; cdr3_nt: TGTGCCAGCATTAGCCGGGACATATACTATCAGCCCCAGCATTTT; cdr3_aa: CASISRDIYYQPQHF
d_call: .; clone_size: .; v_call: TRBV28; j_call: TRBJ1-5; cdr3_nt: TGTGCCAGCAGTCAGCAGTACAATCAGCCCCAGCATTTT; cdr3_aa: CASSQQYNQPQHF
d_call: .; clone_size: once; v_call: TRBV16; j_call: TRBJ1-2; cdr3_nt: TGTGCCAGCAGCCAATTTTGGGGGTATGGCTACACCTTC; cdr3_aa: CASSQFWGYGYTF
d_call: TRBD2; clone_size: .; v_call: TRBV3-1/TRBV3-2; j_call: TRBJ2-1; cdr3_nt: TGTGCCAGCAGCCTCCACTTCGGGACTAGCGGGAGGGGACGGGAGGGTTACAATGAGCAGTTCTTC; cdr3_aa: CASSLHFGTSGRGREGYNEQFF
d_call: .; clone_size: .; v_call: TRBV5-1; j_call: TRBJ1-6; cdr3_nt: TGCGCCAGTCGTAACCAGGCGAATAATTCACCCCTCCACTTT; cdr3_aa: CASRNQANNSPLHF
d_call: .; clone_size: .; v_call: TRBV24-1; j_call: TRBJ2-1; cdr3_nt: TGTGCCACCAGCCAGGGTCTGACCCTATACAATGAGCAGTTCTTC; cdr3_aa: CATSQGLTLYNEQFF
d_call: .; clone_size: .; v_call: TRBV5-1; j_call: TRBJ2-3; cdr3_nt: TGCGCCAGCAGCTTGGCCGCGGCTACTAGCACAGATACGCAGTATTTT; cdr3_aa: CASSLAAATSTDTQYF
d_call: TRBD2; clone_size: .; v_call: TRBV11-3; j_call: TRBJ2-1; cdr3_nt: TGTGCCAGCAGCTCCGGGGGAGGGGACTGGAGGAACAATGAGCAGTTCTTC; cdr3_aa: CASSSGGGDWRNNEQFF
d_call: .; clone_size: .; v_call: TRBV29-1; j_call: TRBJ2-7; cdr3_nt: TGCAGCGTTATGTGGGAAACAGCAGAGCAGTACTTC; cdr3_aa: CSVMWETAEQYF
d_call: .; clone_size: .; v_call: TRBV4-1; j_call: TRBJ2-1; cdr3_nt: TGCGCCAGCAGCCATAGTAAGAGGGGATACAATGAGCAGTTCTTC; cdr3_aa: CASSHSKRGYNEQFF
d_call: .; clone_size: few; v_call: TRBV14; j_call: TRBJ1-3; cdr3_nt: TGTGCCAGCAGCCAAGACCCGTTAAGGGAGTCTGGAAACACCATATATTTT; cdr3_aa: CASSQDPLRESGNTIYF
d_call: .; clone_size: .; v_call: TRBV6-5; j_call: TRBJ1-5; cdr3_nt: TGTGCCAGCAGCACAGGGATTAATCAGCCCCAGCATTTT; cdr3_aa: CASSTGINQPQHF
d_call: TRBD1; clone_size: once; v_call: TRBV2; j_call: TRBJ2-6; cdr3_nt: TGTGCCAGCAGCGTTCGCGACAGGGCATCCGGGGCCAACGTCCTGACTTTC; cdr3_aa: CASSVRDRASGANVLTF
d_call: TRBD1; clone_size: .; v_call: TRBV7-9; j_call: TRBJ2-2; cdr3_nt: TGTGCCAGCAGCTTCTTTCGGGACAGGAACACCGGGGAGCTGTTTTTT; cdr3_aa: CASSFFRDRNTGELFF
d_call: TRBD1; clone_size: .; v_call: TRBV6-5; j_call: TRBJ1-4; cdr3_nt: TGTGCCAGCAGACTACATGACAGGGCTTTAGAAAAACTGTTTTTT; cdr3_aa: CASRLHDRALEKLFF
d_call: .; clone_size: .; v_call: TRBV13; j_call: TRBJ2-7; cdr3_nt: TGTGCCAGCAGCTCGGCAACCTACGAGCAGTACTTC; cdr3_aa: CASSSATYEQYF
d_call: .; clone_size: few; v_call: TRBV30; j_call: TRBJ1-1; cdr3_nt: TGTGCCTGGTCCTGGATGACTGAAGCTTTCTTT; cdr3_aa: CAWSWMTEAFF
d_call: TRBD1; clone_size: .; v_call: TRBV5-1; j_call: TRBJ1-2; cdr3_nt: TGCGCCAGCAGCTCCGGGACAGGGAAGGGGCCTAGCTATGGCTACACCTTC; cdr3_aa: CASSSGTGKGPSYGYTF
d_call: .; clone_size: .; v_call: TRBV5-4; j_call: TRBJ1-2; cdr3_nt: TGTGCCAGCAGCTTAACAGAAAACTATGGCTACACCTTC; cdr3_aa: CASSLTENYGYTF
d_call: .; clone_size: .; v_call: TRBV7-2; j_call: TRBJ2-1; cdr3_nt: TGTGCCAGCAGCTTGGCCAACTACAATGAGCAGTTCTTC; cdr3_aa: CASSLANYNEQFF
d_call: TRBD2; clone_size: few; v_call: TRBV6-4; j_call: TRBJ2-3; cdr3_nt: TGTGCCAGCAGTGAAAAGACTAGCGGGGCAGATACGCAGTATTTT; cdr3_aa: CASSEKTSGADTQYF
d_call: .; clone_size: .; v_call: TRBV2; j_call: TRBJ1-5; cdr3_nt: TGTGCCAGCAGTGGTCAGAGAGGTAGCAATCAGCCCCAGCATTTT; cdr3_aa: CASSGQRGSNQPQHF